The sequence of this T cell receptor (beta chain) was determined in a study of Ad26.COV2.S vaccination and SARS-CoV-2 variants. About the study: Doses of Ad26.COV2.S were injected into muscle once or twice, 56 days apart. Study-wide results and caveats: TCR breadth and depth estimates may have understated total T cell responses. Spike-specific TCR breadth was greater after Ad26.COV2.S than placebo.

CDR1 is SGHRS and CDR2 is YFSETQ in the germline V gene. V was pared by 3 bases and J by 3 bases, with 13 bases between. The CDR3 covers 14 residues. The repertoire was sequenced with immunoSEQ multiplex PCR; TCRdb's copy has only in-frame clones and lacks some. This table has approximately 300,000 clones, about 86% appearing once. As to treatment: roughly 20 received Ad26.COV2.S at low or high dose, single or two shots; 5 received placebo; per-sample allocation not given. Collection of the samples took place on day 63 after the first injection of vaccine or placebo. An 18-55-year-old adult in Boston served as donor. Details on this clone: Its specificity is not known.

The chain carries TRBV5-1 and TRBJ2-7; D gene ambiguous. The specimen comprised peripheral blood, sampled in a trial of Ad26.COV2.S vaccine versus placebo. This receptor was identified in a person between 18 and 60 years old who received the Ad26.COV2.S COVID-19 vaccine or a placebo. CDR3 amino acids: CASSSYSSHYEQYF. The CDR3 nucleotides read TGCGCCAGCAGCTCCTACAGCTCACACTACGAGCAGTACTTC.